Sequencing of this TCR beta chain was carried out in a study of T cells in Graves' hyperthyroidism and ophthalmopathy. This clonotype has ten or more counts. Its antigen is currently unknown. Broader study findings: Most thyroid clonotypes with frequency above 0.001 were detected in blood.

There were TCR beta CDR3 regions amplified from RNA transcripts. HTBI primers were used for first-round RT-PCR of the TCR CDR3. Using its own MiXCR run on the multiplex PCR reads, TCRdb lists one record per CDR3 protein. Here the sample spans more than 300,000 distinct CDR3 sequences, more than 14% being singletons. V dropped 2 bases and J dropped 4; count of bases not matched to a gene: 1. Germline V gene sequence: CDR1 SGHTA, CDR2 FQGNSA. This CDR3 is 14 amino acids long. Based on clinical symptoms, serum thyroxine and TRAb, thyroid ultrasound and orbital computed tomography, diagnoses were reached.

The chain links TRBV7-2 to TRBJ2-1; 8 nucleotides agree with TRBD2. The receptor's source is a woman younger than 45 with Graves' ophthalmopathy. What was sequenced was blood. The CDR3 protein is CASSLPGGYNEQFF. In DNA, the CDR3 is TGTGCCAGCAGCTTACCGGGGGGGTACAATGAGCAGTTCTTC.